This TCR beta chain was captured in a study of T-cell reconstitution after alpha-beta-depleted transplantation in children. Germline V lookup: CDR1 GTSNPN, CDR2 SVGIG (reference sequence). This CDR3 has 14 amino acids. Trimming removed 5 bases from V and 4 bases from J; junction bases left unmatched: 5. The TCRbeta library was prepared with unique molecular identifiers. TCRdb re-analysed the PCR reads in MiXCR, keeping a single row per CDR3 protein. The sample yields some 500,000 distinct CDR3 sequences, roughly 33% seen once. The TCR originated in a human donor who donated a stem cell graft to a child with aplastic anemia. The chain uses TRBV30 and TRBJ2-1; 10 nucleotides agree with TRBD2. Sequences were derived from PBMCs from the stem cell graft donor, sampled from the stem cell graft. CDR3 nucleotides: TGTGCCTGGGCCGGGACTAGCGATTACAATGAGCAGTTCTTC. The encoded protein is CAWAGTSDYNEQFF.